The 10 T cell receptor beta chains below all came from one sample that was sequenced in a study of neurological immune-mediated disorders. TCRdb called the 5' RACE reads again in MiXCR, with one record for every CDR3 protein. The repertoire holds around 64,000 distinct CDR3 sequences, with 9.5% to 15% as singletons. The sequencing input was PBMCs. The source is a woman aged 60-75 years with HTLV-1-associated myelopathy (HAM/TSP).

V usage is TRBV20-1 and J usage is TRBJ1-1, with D unclear. Germline CDR1 is DFQATT and CDR2 is SNEGSKA (reference sequence). V dropped 2 bases and J dropped 5 bases, with 9 bases sitting between them. The CDR3 consists of 12 residues. The CDR3 nucleotides are TGCAGTGCTAGACCATCCGCAACTGAAGCTTTCTTT. This codes for CSARPSATEAFF.

On this clonotype: Germline and junction disagree at one end, which may indicate a read error. The CDR3 DNA sequence: TGTGCCAGCAGTTATGGGACGGCGAACACCGGGGAGCCGTTTTTT. This codes for CASSYGTANTGEPFF. This chain uses TRBV28 with TRBJ2-2, with D perhaps TRBD1 or TRBD2 (5 bases each). Germline V gene sequence: CDR1 MDHEN, CDR2 SYDVKM. There are 15 residues in the CDR3.

This clonotype was detected ten times or more. This chain links TRBV3-1 with TRBJ2-1, with D possibly TRBD1 on 5 matching bases. Trimming pared 1 base from V and 10 bases from J, leaving 5 bases between. CDR3 length: 11 residues. Germline V gene lookup returns CDR1 LGHDT and CDR2 YNNKEL (reference sequence). CDR3 coding DNA: TGTGCCAGCAGCCAAGGACAGGAGCAGTTCTTC. Translation: CASSQGQEQFF.

Ten or more counts support this clonotype. The chain recombines TRBV20-1 with TRBJ2-3; a weak D match, TRBD1 (5 bases). The germline gives CDR1 DFQATT, CDR2 SNEGSKA (reference sequence). This CDR3 is built from 11 residues. The V end was cut by 8 bases, the J end by 1 base, with 7 bases between. The CDR3 protein is CSTGGTDTQYF. For the CDR3, the DNA is TGCAGTACAGGAGGCACAGATACGCAGTATTTT.

This clonotype has ten or more counts. The chain recombines TRBV29-1 with TRBJ2-7; 9 bases line up with TRBD1. Trimming at V came to 6 bases and at J to 7 bases, leaving 7 bases not matched to a gene. The CDR3 consists of 12 residues. Germline lookup yields CDR1 SQVTM and CDR2 ANQGSEA. The CDR3 sequence: CSVEQGAGEQYF. The CDR3 coding sequence is TGCAGCGTAGAACAGGGGGCTGGAGAGCAGTACTTC.

This clonotype was recorded many times. The chain is built from TRBV7-9 and TRBJ2-1; maybe TRBD2 (5 bases). V shed 5 bases and J shed 4 bases, with 24 bases lying between them. This CDR3 has 18 residues. CDR1 and CDR2 (germline): SEHNR, FQNEAQ (reference sequence). The chain's CDR3 is CASSPTLTKPTRYNEQFF. The CDR3 nucleotides read TGTGCCAGCAGCCCCACCCTGACTAAGCCTACACGATACAATGAGCAGTTCTTC.

The chain employs TRBV5-5 and TRBJ2-2, with 12 positions matching TRBD1. CDR3 length equals 19 residues. Trimming cost V 0 bases and J 4 bases; bases outside gene matches: 10. Germline V gene sequence: CDR1 SGHKS, CDR2 YYEKEE (reference sequence). The CDR3 sequence: CASSLEWDRGRRGTGELFF. DNA for the CDR3: TGTGCCAGCAGCTTGGAATGGGACAGGGGGCGCCGGGGCACCGGGGAGCTGTTTTTT.

This clonotype came up many times. This sequence joins TRBV7-2 and TRBJ2-3; 7 nucleotides agree with TRBD2. The CDR3 totals 16 residues. V lost 5 bases and J lost 2; bases outside the gene matches: 10. The V gene's germline CDR1 is SGHTA and CDR2 FQGNSA. The CDR3 reads CASSPGRAVSTDTQYF. CDR3 in DNA: TGTGCCAGCAGCCCTGGGAGGGCCGTATCCACAGATACGCAGTATTTT.

Many counts were recorded for this clonotype. The V gene is TRBV7-9, the J gene TRBJ2-7, with TRBD1 matching 8 bases. Germline CDR1 SEHNR, CDR2 FQNEAQ (reference sequence). V lost 1 base and J lost 3; bases outside the gene matches: 2. The CDR3 loop spans 14 amino acids. The CDR3 DNA is TGTGCCAGCAGCTTAGGGGGGACAGGCTACGAGCAGTACTTC. Translation gives CASSLGGTGYEQYF.

This clonotype was seen ten or more times. The chain employs TRBV5-1 and TRBJ1-6; 7 bases line up with TRBD1. V shed 2 bases, J shed 7 bases, and the junction held 3 bases outside the gene matches. This CDR3 has 14 residues. Germline CDR1 SGHRS, CDR2 YFSETQ. CDR3 sequence: CASSLQGSNSPLHF. DNA of the CDR3: TGCGCCAGCAGCTTACAGGGGTCGAATTCACCCCTCCACTTT.